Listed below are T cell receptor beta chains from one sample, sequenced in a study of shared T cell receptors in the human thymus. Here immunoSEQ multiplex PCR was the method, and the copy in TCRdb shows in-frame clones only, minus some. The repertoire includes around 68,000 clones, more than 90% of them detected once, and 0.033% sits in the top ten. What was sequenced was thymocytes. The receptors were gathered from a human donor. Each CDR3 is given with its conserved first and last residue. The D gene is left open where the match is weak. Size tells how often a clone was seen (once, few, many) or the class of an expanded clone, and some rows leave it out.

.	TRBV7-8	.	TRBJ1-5	CASSLNTPRDQPQHF	TGTGCCAGCAGCTTAAATACGCCGCGGGATCAGCCCCAGCATTTT
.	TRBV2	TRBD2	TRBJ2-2	CASHINSGGYTGELFF	TGTGCCAGCCATATAAATAGCGGGGGGTACACCGGGGAGCTGTTTTTT
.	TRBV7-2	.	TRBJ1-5	CASSLVADAEVEPQHF	TGTGCCAGCAGCTTAGTGGCGGACGCGGAGGTAGAGCCCCAGCATTTT
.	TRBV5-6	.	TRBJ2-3	CASSLGDYTSTDTQYF	TGTGCCAGCAGCTTGGGTGACTACACTTCCACAGATACGCAGTATTTT
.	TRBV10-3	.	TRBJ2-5	CAISVELAEQETQYF	TGTGCCATCAGTGTGGAACTAGCAGAACAAGAGACCCAGTACTTC
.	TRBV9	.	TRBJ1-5	CASSVGIGGSNQPQHF	TGTGCCAGCAGCGTAGGGATCGGGGGGAGCAATCAGCCCCAGCATTTT
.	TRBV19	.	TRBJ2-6	CASLCSGANVLTF	TGTGCCAGCCTTTGCTCTGGGGCCAACGTCCTGACTTTC
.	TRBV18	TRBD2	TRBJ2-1	CASASPRTSGDNEQFF	TGTGCCAGCGCGAGCCCCCGGACTAGCGGGGACAATGAGCAGTTCTTC
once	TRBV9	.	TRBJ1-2	CASSPETGYGYTF	TGTGCCAGCAGCCCCGAGACAGGTTATGGCTACACCTTC
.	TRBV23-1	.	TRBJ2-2	CASSLVGDTGELFF	TGCGCCAGCAGTCTAGTTGGTGATACCGGGGAGCTGTTTTTT
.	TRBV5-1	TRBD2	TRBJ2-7	CASSPSGGETYEQYF	TGCGCCAGCAGCCCCTCCGGGGGGGAGACCTACGAGCAGTACTTC
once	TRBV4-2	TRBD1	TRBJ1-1	CASSQDKISRGGQGPSNTEAFF	TGTGCCAGCAGCCAAGATAAGATATCCCGGGGAGGACAGGGGCCCTCGAACACTGAAGCTTTCTTT
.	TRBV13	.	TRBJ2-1	CASSPHLSRDHPHNEQFF	TGTGCCAGCAGCCCACACTTATCCAGGGACCACCCCCACAATGAGCAGTTCTTC
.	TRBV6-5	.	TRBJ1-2	CASSYEGEGYGYTF	TGTGCCAGCAGTTACGAGGGAGAAGGCTATGGCTACACCTTC
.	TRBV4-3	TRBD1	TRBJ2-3	CASSQVGTGDTQYF	TGCGCCAGCAGCCAAGTCGGGACAGGAGATACGCAGTATTTT
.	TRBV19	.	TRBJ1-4	CANRKLFF	TGTGCCAACCGCAAACTGTTTTTT
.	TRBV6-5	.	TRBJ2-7	CASSSAAETYEQYF	TGTGCCAGCAGTAGTGCTGCGGAAACCTACGAGCAGTACTTC
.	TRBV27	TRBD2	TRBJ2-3	CASSSSASGGARDTQYF	TGTGCCAGCAGTAGTTCGGCTAGCGGGGGGGCCCGGGATACGCAGTATTTT
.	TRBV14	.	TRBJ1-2	CASSQPNETVYGYTF	TGTGCCAGCAGCCAACCTAACGAGACAGTCTATGGCTACACCTTC
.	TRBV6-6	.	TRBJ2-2	CASSYSGTHNTGELFF	TGTGCCAGCAGTTACTCCGGCACCCACAACACCGGGGAGCTGTTTTTT
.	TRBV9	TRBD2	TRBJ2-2	CASSARPSSSGLAGGLDGELFF	TGTGCCAGCAGCGCCAGGCCCTCTTCCAGTGGACTAGCGGGGGGGCTGGACGGGGAGCTGTTTTTT
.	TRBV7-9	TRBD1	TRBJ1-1	CASSLPPRTGLNTEAFF	TGTGCCAGCAGCTTACCCCCTCGGACAGGATTGAACACTGAAGCTTTCTTT
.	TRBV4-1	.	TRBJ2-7	CASSQDDPLGSTRSYEQYF	TGCGCCAGCAGCCAAGATGACCCCTTAGGCTCCACGAGGTCCTACGAGCAGTACTTC
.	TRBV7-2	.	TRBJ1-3	CASSPGPALSGNTIYF	TGTGCCAGCAGCCCGGGTCCTGCATTATCTGGAAACACCATATATTTT
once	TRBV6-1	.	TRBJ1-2	CASSDGGTRRNPYGYTF	TGTGCCAGCAGTGACGGGGGGACTCGCCGAAACCCGTATGGCTACACCTTC
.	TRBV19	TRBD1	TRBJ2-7	CASSTRTGTLYEQYF	TGTGCCAGTAGTACCAGGACAGGTACTCTCTACGAGCAGTACTTC
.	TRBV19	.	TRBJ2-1	CASQSRYFFRYEQFF	TGTGCCAGCCAAAGTCGGTATTTTTTTCGGTATGAGCAGTTCTTC
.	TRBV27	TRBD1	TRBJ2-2	CASRPGQVRNTGELFF	TGTGCCAGCAGACCGGGACAGGTCAGGAACACCGGGGAGCTGTTTTTT
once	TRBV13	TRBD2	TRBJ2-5	CASSFALGSGQGGETQYF	TGTGCCAGCAGCTTCGCCTTGGGATCCGGGCAGGGAGGGGAGACCCAGTACTTC
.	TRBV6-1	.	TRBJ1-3	CASSEASSGNTIYF	TGTGCCAGCAGTGAGGCCAGCTCTGGAAACACCATATATTTT
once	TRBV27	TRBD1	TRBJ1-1	CASSPSPGQGVSTEAFF	TGTGCCAGCAGTCCCTCACCGGGACAGGGCGTCTCCACTGAAGCTTTCTTT
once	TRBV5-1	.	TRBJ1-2	CASSGRTAYGYTF	TGCGCCAGCAGCGGGAGGACTGCCTATGGCTACACCTTC
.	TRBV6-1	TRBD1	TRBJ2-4	CASSGYRTGLKRLAKNIQYF	TGTGCCAGCAGTGGCTACCGGACAGGGCTAAAACGTCTAGCCAAAAACATTCAGTACTTC
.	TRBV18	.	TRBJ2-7	CASSLGREQYF	TGTGCCAGCTCCCTCGGACGCGAGCAGTACTTC
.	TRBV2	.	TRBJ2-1	CASTVGVSLGEEQFF	TGTGCCAGCACGGTTGGGGTCTCCTTGGGTGAGGAGCAGTTCTTC
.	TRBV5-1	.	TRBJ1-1	CASSLTRAGRRRAFF	TGCGCCAGCAGTTTAACCCGAGCAGGGAGGCGTCGAGCTTTCTTT
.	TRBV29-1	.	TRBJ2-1	CSVDMYEQYNEQFF	TGCAGCGTTGACATGTATGAACAGTACAATGAGCAGTTCTTC
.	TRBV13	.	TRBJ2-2	CASSPQEGLEENTGELFF	TGTGCCAGCAGCCCCCAGGAGGGACTCGAAGAGAACACCGGGGAGCTGTTTTTT
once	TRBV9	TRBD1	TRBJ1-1	CASSAQDRARNTEAFF	TGTGCCAGCAGCGCTCAGGACAGGGCTCGCAACACTGAAGCTTTCTTT
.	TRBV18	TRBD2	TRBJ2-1	CASSPKLATYNEQFF	TGTGCCAGCTCACCAAAACTAGCGACCTACAATGAGCAGTTCTTC